This T cell receptor (beta chain) comes out of a study of monozygotic twins with inflammatory bowel disease. A remark on this clonotype: Its antigen remains unknown.

Germline V gives CDR1 DFQATT, CDR2 SNEGSKA (reference sequence). The CDR3 is made up of 16 amino acids. TCRdb re-called the 5' RACE reads and shows each CDR3 protein once, DNA omitted. This repertoire includes 400,000 or so distinct CDR3 sequences. Regarding the study as a whole: Clonotypes shared with others were fewer in IBD patients than in healthy twins, especially with disease activity. Comparison of concordant versus discordant twins revealed no difference in repertoire similarity, possibly due to limited power.

Sequencing was done on a sample of blood. This TCR was sampled from a human donor with ulcerative colitis or Crohn's disease, or a healthy co-twin of an affected twin (not recorded which). The J gene is TRBJ1-2, the V gene TRBV20-1; TCRdb's D call, TRBD1, is unchecked because there is no DNA. CDR3 residues: CSARAAETGLDYGYTF.